Sequencing of this T cell receptor beta chain was carried out in a study of CD8 T cells in Susac syndrome. The study sequenced TCR beta in blood CD8+ and CD4+ T cells. TEMRA cells were FACS-enriched, with CD8+ and CD4+ T cells isolated negatively. This clonotype was recorded once. The RNA, roughly 0.45 to 1 ug, was put through reverse transcription using random hexamers. An immunoSEQ multiplex PCR generated amplified TCR beta CDR3 products spanning 54 Vbeta and 13 Jbeta. One entry per CDR3 protein, called by TCRdb with MiXCR from the immunoSEQ multiplex PCR reads. The sample includes about 160,000 distinct CDR3 sequences, roughly 95% seen only once; the top ten take around 0.13%. The germline gives CDR1 SEHNR, CDR2 FQNEAQ (reference sequence). The V end lost 5 bases, the J end lost 2 bases, and 10 bases lay between the germline ends. The CDR3 has 13 amino acids.

The specimen sequenced was CD4+ T cells from PBMCs. The genes are TRBV7-9 and TRBJ2-7, with TRBD2 as a possible D gene (6 bases). The sequence was collected from a human donor in good health. The CDR3 DNA reads TGTGCCAGCAGCCCCCGGGAGCCCTACGAGCAGTACTTC. Protein: CASSPREPYEQYF.